This T cell receptor beta chain was captured in a study of radiotherapy plus CTLA-4 blockade in lung cancer. Study at large: Disease control reached approximately 29%, with objective responses in approximately 20%. The study's findings and limits: In blood, tumor-derived TCR clones expanded after radiotherapy plus ipilimumab. Increased serum interferon-beta after radiation also reportedly predicted response strongly.

This table comes from immunoSEQ multiplex PCR, and its TCRdb copy is limited to in-frame clones, with some not included. The profile shows tens of thousands of clones, around four fifths of them singletons. Remarks on this clone: Antigen unknown.

From germline, CDR1 is SEHNR and CDR2 FQNEAQ (reference sequence). V lost 1 base and J 7 bases, leaving 7 bases between the germline ends. The length of the CDR3 is 12 residues. This chain links TRBV7-9 with TRBJ1-1; D uncertain. The sequencing here drew on peripheral blood, taken from a patient treated with radiotherapy plus ipilimumab. The sequence was obtained from a human donor with non-small cell lung cancer who had a partial response to radiotherapy plus ipilimumab. The CDR3 bases are TGTGCCAGCAGCTTAGTCGTCAGTGAAGCTTTCTTT. Protein product: CASSLVVSEAFF.